This T cell receptor (beta chain) stems from a study of shared clonotypes between healthy human individuals. Per germline, CDR1 ENHRY and CDR2 SYGVKD. The CDR3 extends over 15 amino acids. V shed 3 bases and J 3 bases; nucleotides not matched to a gene: 8. TCRdb's table, derived via immunoSEQ multiplex PCR, lists solely in-frame clones and lacks some. In the table there are 1.4 million or so clones, 98% of which are singletons. Specimen: naive CD4+ T cells sorted from blood. The subset: CD45RA+ positively selected. The genes are TRBV10-3 and TRBJ2-7; 7 bases are a match to TRBD2. The clonotype originates from a man aged 30 to 45 in good health. The DNA for the CDR3 is TGTGCCATCAGTGACGACGGGAGGAGTAGCTACGAGCAGTACTTC. Encoded protein: CAISDDGRSSYEQYF.